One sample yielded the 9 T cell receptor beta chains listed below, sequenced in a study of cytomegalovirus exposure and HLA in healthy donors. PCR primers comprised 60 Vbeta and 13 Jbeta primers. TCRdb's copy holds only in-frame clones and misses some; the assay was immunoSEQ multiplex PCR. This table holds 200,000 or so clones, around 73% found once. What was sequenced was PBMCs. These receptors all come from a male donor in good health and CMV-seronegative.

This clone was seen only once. CDR3 region: CASSETRGNYQPQHF. The CDR3 DNA is TGTGCCAGCAGCGAAACCAGGGGGAACTATCAGCCCCAGCATTTT. The V and J genes are TRBV7-8 and TRBJ1-5; 7 bases fit TRBD1. This CDR3 spans 15 amino acids. Germline V gene sequence: CDR1 SGHVS, CDR2 FQNEAQ. With 5 bases clipped from V and 5 bases from J, the junction kept 9 bases outside the gene matches.

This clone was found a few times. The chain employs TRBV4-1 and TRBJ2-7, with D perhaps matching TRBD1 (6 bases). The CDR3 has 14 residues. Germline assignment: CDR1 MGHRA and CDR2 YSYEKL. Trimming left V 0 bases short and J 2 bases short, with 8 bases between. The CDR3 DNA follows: TGCGCCAGCAGCCAAGACCAGGGGACCTACGAGCAGTACTTC. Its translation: CASSQDQGTYEQYF.

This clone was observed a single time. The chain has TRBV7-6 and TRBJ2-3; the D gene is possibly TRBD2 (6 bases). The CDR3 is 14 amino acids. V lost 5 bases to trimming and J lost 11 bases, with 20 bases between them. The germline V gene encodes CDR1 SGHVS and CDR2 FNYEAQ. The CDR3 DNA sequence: TGTGCCAGCAGCCTGGGACTGGGGGTTGAGGGGCAGTATTTT. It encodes CASSLGLGVEGQYF.

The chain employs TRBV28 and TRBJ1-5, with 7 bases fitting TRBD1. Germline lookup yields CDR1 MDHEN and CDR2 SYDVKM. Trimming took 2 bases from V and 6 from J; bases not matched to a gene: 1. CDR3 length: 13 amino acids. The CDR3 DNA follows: TGTGCCAGCAGTTTACAGGGGGGTCAGCCCCAGCATTTT. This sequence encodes CASSLQGGQPQHF.

The CDR3 DNA follows: TGTGCCAGCACCGTTACAGGTAACCTTCGTCCCTACGAGCAGTACTTC. This codes for CASTVTGNLRPYEQYF. V is TRBV7-8 and J is TRBJ2-7; D might be TRBD1 (5 bases). The V gene's germline CDR1 is SGHVS and CDR2 FQNEAQ. The CDR3 spans 16 residues. Trimming took 7 bases from V and 2 from J, leaving 21 bases between them.

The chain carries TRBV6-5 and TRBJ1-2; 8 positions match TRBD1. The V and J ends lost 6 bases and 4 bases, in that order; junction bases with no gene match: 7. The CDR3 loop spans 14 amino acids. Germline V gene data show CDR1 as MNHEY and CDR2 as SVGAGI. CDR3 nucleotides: TGTGCCAGCAGCAGGACAGGGATCGTCTATGGCTACACCTTC. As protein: CASSRTGIVYGYTF.

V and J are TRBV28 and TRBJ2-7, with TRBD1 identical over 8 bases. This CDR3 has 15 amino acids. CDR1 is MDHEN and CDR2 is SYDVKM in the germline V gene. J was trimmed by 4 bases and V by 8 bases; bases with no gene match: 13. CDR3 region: CASYSPGGGTYEQYF. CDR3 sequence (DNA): TGTGCCAGCTACTCCCCAGGGGGCGGAACTTACGAGCAGTACTTC.

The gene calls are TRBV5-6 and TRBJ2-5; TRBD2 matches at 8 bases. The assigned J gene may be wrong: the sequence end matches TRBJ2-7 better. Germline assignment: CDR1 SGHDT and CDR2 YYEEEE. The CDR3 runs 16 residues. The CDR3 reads CASSRRLAGSGHEQYF. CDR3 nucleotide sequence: TGTGCCAGCAGCCGCCGTTTAGCGGGAAGTGGTCACGAGCAGTACTTC.

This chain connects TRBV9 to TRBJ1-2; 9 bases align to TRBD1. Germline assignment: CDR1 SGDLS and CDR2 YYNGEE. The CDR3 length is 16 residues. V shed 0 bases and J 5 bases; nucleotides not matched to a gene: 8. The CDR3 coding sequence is TGTGCCAGCAGCGTAGGCGACAGGGGGAATACGTATGGCTACACCTTC. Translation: CASSVGDRGNTYGYTF.